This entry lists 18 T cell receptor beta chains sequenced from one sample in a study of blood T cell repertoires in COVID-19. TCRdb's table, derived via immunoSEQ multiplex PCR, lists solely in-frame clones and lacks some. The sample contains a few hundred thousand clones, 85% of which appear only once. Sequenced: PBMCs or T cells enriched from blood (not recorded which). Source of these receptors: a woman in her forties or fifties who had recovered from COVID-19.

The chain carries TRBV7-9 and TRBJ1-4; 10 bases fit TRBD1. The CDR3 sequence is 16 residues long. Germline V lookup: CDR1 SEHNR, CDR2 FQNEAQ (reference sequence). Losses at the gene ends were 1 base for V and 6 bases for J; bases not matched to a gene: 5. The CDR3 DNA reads TGTGCCAGCAGCTTAGGGATGGACAGGGGGGATGAAAAACTGTTTTTT. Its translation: CASSLGMDRGDEKLFF.

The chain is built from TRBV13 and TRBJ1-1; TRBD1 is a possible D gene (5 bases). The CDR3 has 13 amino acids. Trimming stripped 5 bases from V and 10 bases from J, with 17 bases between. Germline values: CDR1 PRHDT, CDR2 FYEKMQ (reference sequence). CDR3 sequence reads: CASSPRGLSLAFF. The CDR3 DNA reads TGTGCCAGCAGCCCTAGGGGTTTGTCTTTAGCTTTCTTT.

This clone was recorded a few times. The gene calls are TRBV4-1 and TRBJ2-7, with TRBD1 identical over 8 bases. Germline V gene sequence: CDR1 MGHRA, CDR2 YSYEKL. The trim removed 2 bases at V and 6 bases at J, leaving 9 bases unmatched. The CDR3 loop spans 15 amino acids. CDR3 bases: TGCGCCAGCAGCCAACCTAGGACAGGGCGGAGCGAGCAGTACTTC. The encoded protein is CASSQPRTGRSEQYF.

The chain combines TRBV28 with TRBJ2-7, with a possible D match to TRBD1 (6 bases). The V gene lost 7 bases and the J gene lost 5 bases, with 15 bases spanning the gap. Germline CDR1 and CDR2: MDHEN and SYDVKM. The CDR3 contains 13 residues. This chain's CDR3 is CASKLQGFHEQYF. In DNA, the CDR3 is TGTGCCAGCAAATTACAGGGTTTCCACGAGCAGTACTTC.

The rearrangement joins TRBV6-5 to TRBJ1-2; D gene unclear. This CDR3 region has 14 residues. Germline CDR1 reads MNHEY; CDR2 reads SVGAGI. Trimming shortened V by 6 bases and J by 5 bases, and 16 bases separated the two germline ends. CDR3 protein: CASSLSPQLYGYTF. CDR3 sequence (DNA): TGTGCCAGCAGCCTTTCCCCACAGCTGTATGGCTACACCTTC.

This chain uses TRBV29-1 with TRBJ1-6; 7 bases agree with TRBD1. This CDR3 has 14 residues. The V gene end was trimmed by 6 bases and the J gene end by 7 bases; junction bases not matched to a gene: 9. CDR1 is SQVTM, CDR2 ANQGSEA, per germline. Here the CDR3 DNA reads TGCAGCGTAGCTTCCGGGACAGCAAATTCACCCCTCCACTTT. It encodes CSVASGTANSPLHF.

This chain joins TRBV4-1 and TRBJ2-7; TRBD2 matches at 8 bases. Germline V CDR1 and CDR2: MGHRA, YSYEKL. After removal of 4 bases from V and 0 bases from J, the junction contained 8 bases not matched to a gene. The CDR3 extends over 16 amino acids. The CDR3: CASSLRGGGDSYEQYF. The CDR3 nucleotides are TGCGCCAGCAGCCTCCGGGGGGGCGGGGACTCCTACGAGCAGTACTTC.

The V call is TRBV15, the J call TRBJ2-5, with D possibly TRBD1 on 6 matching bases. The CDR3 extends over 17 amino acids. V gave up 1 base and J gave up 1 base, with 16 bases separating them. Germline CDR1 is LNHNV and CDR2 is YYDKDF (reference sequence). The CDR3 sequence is CATSRALGQRSQETQYF. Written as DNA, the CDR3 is TGTGCCACCAGCAGAGCGCTAGGACAGAGAAGCCAAGAGACCCAGTACTTC.

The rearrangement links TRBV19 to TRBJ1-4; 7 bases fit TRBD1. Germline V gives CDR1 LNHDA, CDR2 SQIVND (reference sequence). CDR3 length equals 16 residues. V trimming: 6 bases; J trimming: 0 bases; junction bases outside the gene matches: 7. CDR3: CASRRTGPATNEKLFF. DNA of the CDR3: TGTGCCAGTAGGAGGACAGGACCTGCAACTAATGAAAAACTGTTTTTT.

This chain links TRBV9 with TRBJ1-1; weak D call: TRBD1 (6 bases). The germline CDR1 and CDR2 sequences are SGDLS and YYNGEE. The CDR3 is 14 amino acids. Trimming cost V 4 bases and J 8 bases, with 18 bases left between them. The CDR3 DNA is TGTGCCAGCAGCCCCATCATGGGGGCGATGGAAGCTTTCTTT. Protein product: CASSPIMGAMEAFF. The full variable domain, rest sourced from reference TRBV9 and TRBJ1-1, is DSGVTQTPKHLITATGQRVTLRCSPRSGDLSVYWYQQSLDQGLQFLIQYYNGEERAKGNILERFSAQQFPDLHSELNLSSLELGDSALYFCASSPIMGAMEAFFGQGTRLTVV.

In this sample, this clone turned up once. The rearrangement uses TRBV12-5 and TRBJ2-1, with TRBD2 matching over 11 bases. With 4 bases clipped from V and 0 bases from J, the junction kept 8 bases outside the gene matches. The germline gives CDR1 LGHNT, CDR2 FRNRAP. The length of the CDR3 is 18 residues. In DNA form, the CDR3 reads TGTGCTAGTGGTTGGCCGGGACTAGCGGCGAGCTCCTACAATGAGCAGTTCTTC. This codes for CASGWPGLAASSYNEQFF.

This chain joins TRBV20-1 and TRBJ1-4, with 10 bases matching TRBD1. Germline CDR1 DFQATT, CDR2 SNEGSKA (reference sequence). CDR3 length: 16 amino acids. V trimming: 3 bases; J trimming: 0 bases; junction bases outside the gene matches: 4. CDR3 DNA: TGCAGTGCTAGTGACAGGGGGCCTGCAACTAATGAAAAACTGTTTTTT. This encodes CSASDRGPATNEKLFF.

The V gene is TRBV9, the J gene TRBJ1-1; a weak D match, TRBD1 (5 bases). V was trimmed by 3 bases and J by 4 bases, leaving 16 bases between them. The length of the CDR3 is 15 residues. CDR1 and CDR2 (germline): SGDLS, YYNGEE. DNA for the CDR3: TGTGCCAGCAGCGGATCGCGGGGGGAGAGCACTGAAGCTTTCTTT. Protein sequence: CASSGSRGESTEAFF.

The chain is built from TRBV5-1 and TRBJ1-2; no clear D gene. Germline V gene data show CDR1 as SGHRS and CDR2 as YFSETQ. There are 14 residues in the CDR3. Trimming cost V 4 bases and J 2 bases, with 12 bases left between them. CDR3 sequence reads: CASSLSGRNYGYTF. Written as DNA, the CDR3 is TGCGCCAGCAGCCTTTCAGGCCGAAACTATGGCTACACCTTC.

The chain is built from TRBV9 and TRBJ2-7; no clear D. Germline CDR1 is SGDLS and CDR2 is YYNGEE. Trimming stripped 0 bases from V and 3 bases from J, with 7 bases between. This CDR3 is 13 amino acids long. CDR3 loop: CASSVANNYEQYF. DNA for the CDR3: TGTGCCAGCAGCGTAGCGAACAACTACGAGCAGTACTTC.

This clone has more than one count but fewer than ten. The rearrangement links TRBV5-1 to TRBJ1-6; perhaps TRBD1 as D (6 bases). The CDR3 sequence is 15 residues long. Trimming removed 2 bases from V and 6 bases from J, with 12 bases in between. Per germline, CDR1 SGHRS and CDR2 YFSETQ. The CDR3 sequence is CASSFTGPPNSPLHF. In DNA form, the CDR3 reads TGCGCCAGCAGCTTCACAGGGCCCCCTAATTCACCCCTCCACTTT. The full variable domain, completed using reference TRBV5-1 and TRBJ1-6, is KAGVTQTPRYLIKTRGQQVTLSCSPISGHRSVSWYQQTPGQGLQFLFEYFSETQRNKGNFPGRFSGRQFSNSRSEMNVSTLELGDSALYLCASSFTGPPNSPLHFGNGTRLTVT.

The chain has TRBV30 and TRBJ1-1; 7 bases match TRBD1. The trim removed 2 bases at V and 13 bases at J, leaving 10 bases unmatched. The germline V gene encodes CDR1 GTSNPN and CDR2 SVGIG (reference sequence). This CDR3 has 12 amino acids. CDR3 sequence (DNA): TGTGCCTGGAGTCCCGACAGGGCAAGGGTTTTCTTT. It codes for CAWSPDRARVFF.

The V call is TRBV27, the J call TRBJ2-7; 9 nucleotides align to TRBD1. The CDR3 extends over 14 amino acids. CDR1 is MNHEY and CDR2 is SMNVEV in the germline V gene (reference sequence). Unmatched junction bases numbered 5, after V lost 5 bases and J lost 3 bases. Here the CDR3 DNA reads TGTGCCAGCAGTCCCCGACAGGGGGACTACGAGCAGTACTTC. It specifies CASSPRQGDYEQYF.